This paragraph covers one TCR beta chain sequence. Its antigen is not known. The data were obtained in a study of CD4 T cells in relation to SARS-CoV-2 and coronaviruses. Across the whole study: After less than 11 days of antigen culture, PBMC TCR beta CDR3s were sequenced. Convalescent patients had median age roughly 38 years, range roughly 20 to 72. Broader study findings: The assay detects memory recall responses, not culture-primed primary responses.

Sorted naive or memory CD4+ cells met CEF peptides for around eleven days. Sequenced by immunoSEQ multiplex PCR; TCRdb stores in-frame clones only, minus some. The sample has around 41,000 clones, about 87% seen once; the top ten hold 1.2%. Per germline, CDR1 LNHDA and CDR2 SQIVND (reference sequence). The CDR3 consists of 15 residues. V dropped 5 bases and J dropped 2; count of bases not matched to a gene: 6. What was sequenced was naive CD4+ T cells from PBMCs, cultured in vitro. Documented subset: naive CD4+ T cells isolated by negative enrichment. The chain carries TRBV19 and TRBJ1-2; 9 bases match TRBD1. The TCR sequence derives from an adult with COVID-19. The CDR3: CASSEGQGTNYGYTF. CDR3 sequence (DNA): TGTGCCAGTAGTGAGGGACAGGGAACAAACTATGGCTACACCTTC.